This TCR beta chain was recovered during a study of long-term antiretroviral therapy in people with HIV. At the survey level, the v3.0 immunoSEQ assay was run. Clones were sequenced by immunoSEQ multiplex PCR, and TCRdb holds only the in-frame ones, with some missing. The table lists 15,000 to 20,000 clones, over 70% of them singletons, with under 14% in the top ten. Per the germline V gene, CDR1 is SEHNR and CDR2 is FQNEAQ (reference sequence). The CDR3 consists of 15 residues. J gave up 4 bases and V 2 bases, and 6 bases lay outside the gene matches. V and J are TRBV7-9 and TRBJ2-3; 7 bases match TRBD2. The starting material was unsorted PBMCs, obtained 2.3 years after starting antiretroviral therapy. This clonotype originated in a woman aged 40 to 50 with HIV. The DNA for the CDR3 is TGTGCCAGCAGCTTAACTGGCGGGGGTGCAGATACGCAGTATTTT. It specifies CASSLTGGGADTQYF.